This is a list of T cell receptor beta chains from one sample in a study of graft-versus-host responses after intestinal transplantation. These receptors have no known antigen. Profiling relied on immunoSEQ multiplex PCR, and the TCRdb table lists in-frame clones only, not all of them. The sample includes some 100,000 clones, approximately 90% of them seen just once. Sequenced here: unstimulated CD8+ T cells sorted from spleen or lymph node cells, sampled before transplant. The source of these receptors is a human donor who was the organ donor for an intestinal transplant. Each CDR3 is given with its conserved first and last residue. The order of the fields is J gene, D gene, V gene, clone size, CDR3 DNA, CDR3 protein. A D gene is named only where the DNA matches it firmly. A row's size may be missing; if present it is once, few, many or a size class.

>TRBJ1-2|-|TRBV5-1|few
TGCGCCAGCAGCTTGGCAGAAAACTATGGCTACACCTTC
CASSLAENYGYTF
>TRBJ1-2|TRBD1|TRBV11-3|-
TGTGCCAGCAGCTTAGGGACAGGGGATTATGGCTACACCTTC
CASSLGTGDYGYTF
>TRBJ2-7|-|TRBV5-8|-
TGTGCCAGCAGCTTCGGGGGAGGAACCTACGAGCAGTACTTC
CASSFGGGTYEQYF
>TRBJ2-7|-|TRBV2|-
TGTGCCAGCAGTGAAGGCCCCCTATCCTACGAGCAGTACTTC
CASSEGPLSYEQYF
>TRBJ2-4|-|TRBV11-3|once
TGTGCCAGCAGCAACCGGACAGTACTAGCCAAAAACATTCAGTACTTC
CASSNRTVLAKNIQYF
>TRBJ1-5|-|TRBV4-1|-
TGCGCCAGCAGCCAAGCGCACTTACATCAGCCCCAGCATTTT
CASSQAHLHQPQHF
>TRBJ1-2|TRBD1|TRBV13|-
TGTGCCAGCAGCTCCACAGGGACAGGGGGGGATCCCTATGGCTACACCTTC
CASSSTGTGGDPYGYTF
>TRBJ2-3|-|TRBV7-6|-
TGTGCCAGCAGCCCTACCACGGGGGTAACAGATACGCAGTATTTT
CASSPTTGVTDTQYF
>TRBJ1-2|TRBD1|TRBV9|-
TGTGCCAGCAGCCCCGTGACAGGGGAAGGCTATGGCTACACCTTC
CASSPVTGEGYGYTF
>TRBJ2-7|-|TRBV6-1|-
TGTGCCAGCAGTGGTCAAACGGGACATCTCTACGAGCAGTACTTC
CASSGQTGHLYEQYF
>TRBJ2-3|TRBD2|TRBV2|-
TGTGCCAGCAGGGGGGCTAGCGGGCTCACAGATACGCAGTATTTT
CASRGASGLTDTQYF
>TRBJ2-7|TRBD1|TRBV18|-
TGTGCCAGCCGCCGAACTGGACAGGGCTGGCACGAGCAGTACTTC
CASRRTGQGWHEQYF
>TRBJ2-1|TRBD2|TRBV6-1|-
TGTGCCAGCAGCGAAGCGGGAGAGGACAATGAGCAGTTCTTC
CASSEAGEDNEQFF
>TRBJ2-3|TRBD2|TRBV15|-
TGTGCCACCAGCAGAGATCGGGGGGGAGGGCCGGATACGCAGTATTTT
CATSRDRGGGPDTQYF
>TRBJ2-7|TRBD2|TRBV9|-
TGTGCCAGCAGCGCGAGCGGGGAGACCTACGAGCAGTACTTC
CASSASGETYEQYF
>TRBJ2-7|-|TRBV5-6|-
TGTGCCAGCAGCCTCCTAAGTAGCTCCTACGAGCAGTACTTC
CASSLLSSSYEQYF
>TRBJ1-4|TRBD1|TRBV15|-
TGTGCCACCAGCGGTCGCAGGGGGAATGAAAAACTGTTTTTT
CATSGRRGNEKLFF